This paragraph reports one T cell receptor (beta chain). Sequencing used immunoSEQ multiplex PCR; TCRdb keeps in-frame clones, though not all of them. The top ten clones hold under 5% of a sample with some 11,000 clones, roughly four fifths of them seen once. The entry originates in a study of T cell repertoires in ileal Crohn's disease. The ends were cut back, 6 bases at V and 1 base at J, with 13 bases in the middle. The CDR3 extends over 16 amino acids. Germline CDR1 and CDR2: SGHTA and FQGNSA. What was sequenced was ileal tissue. The chain has TRBV7-2 and TRBJ1-6; a weak D match, TRBD1 (5 bases). The sequence derives from an adult with Crohn's disease. The CDR3 nucleotides are TGTGCCAGCAGACTCAAGGGGATGTCCTATAATTCACCCCTCCACTTT. Translation gives CASRLKGMSYNSPLHF.